Listed here is a single T cell receptor (beta chain). Its specificity is not known. The data originate from a study of cytomegalovirus exposure and HLA in healthy donors. About the research overall: In terms of ancestry, the Caucasian-associated cluster contained about 80% of the roughly 400 genotyped donors.

The V and J ends lost 3 bases and 6 bases, in that order; junction bases with no gene match: 9. Germline values: CDR1 SEHNR, CDR2 FQNEAQ (reference sequence). The CDR3 spans 17 residues. Study-level points and caveats: Among TCR sequences, most were rare, though some public TCRs appeared in many donors. Apparent HLA restriction characterized most CMV-associated TCR beta chains in a later analysis. Among immune exposure information, only CMV serostatus was available.

The PCR employed 60 Vbeta primers together with 13 Jbeta primers. TCRdb keeps only in-frame clones here, not all; method: immunoSEQ multiplex PCR. The table includes roughly 93,000 clones, over 70% detected once. V is TRBV7-9 and J is TRBJ1-6; 9 bases agree with TRBD1. The sample comprised PBMCs. The clonotype originates from a man younger than 30 in good health and CMV-seropositive. CDR3 DNA sequence: TGTGCCAGCAGCTTTCTAGTTGGGACAGGGAGTAATTCACCCCTCCACTTT. It yields the protein CASSFLVGTGSNSPLHF.